This T cell receptor (beta chain) was recovered during a study of control samples from healthy donors and cancer patients. CDR1 and CDR2 from the germline V gene are MNHNS and SASEGT. This CDR3 spans 12 amino acids. The V end lost 5 bases, the J end lost 8 bases, and 9 bases lay between the germline ends. Profiling relied on immunoSEQ multiplex PCR, and the TCRdb table lists in-frame clones only, not all of them. The sample holds 89,000 or so clones, approximately 87% seen once. The clonotype comes from a man in his forties or fifties in good health. The chain combines TRBV6-1 with TRBJ1-4; D perhaps matches TRBD1 (5 bases). Sequences were obtained from blood. In DNA, the CDR3 is TGTGCCAGCAGTTCAGGGTACGAAAAACTGTTTTTT. It codes for CASSSGYEKLFF.